The sequence of this TCR beta chain was determined in a study of cytomegalovirus exposure and HLA in healthy donors. Study in general: When roughly 420 donors were genotyped, about 86% of them were found to fall in the Caucasian-associated ancestry cluster. Overall study results and limits: Whilst most TCR sequences proved rare, a subset of public TCRs occurred across many donors. Judged likely to be a sequencing artifact was a cluster of highly shared sequence variants.

For this clone: Its matching antigen is unknown.

Germline V lookup: CDR1 MDHEN, CDR2 SYDVKM. The V end was cut by 10 bases, the J end by 7 bases, with 17 bases between. This CDR3 is built from 13 residues. The primer mix had 60 Vbeta and 13 Jbeta primers. Clones were read by immunoSEQ multiplex PCR, and TCRdb kept only the in-frame ones, dropping some. Found here are 150,000 to 200,000 clones, roughly 85% of them singletons; the top ten hold 1.7%. The chain employs TRBV28 and TRBJ1-5, with a weak D call TRBD1 (5 bases). Sequencing was performed on PBMCs. This sequence was found in a woman between 18 and 29 years old in good health and CMV-seronegative. The CDR3 reads CATLLQGMQPQHF. For the CDR3, the DNA is TGTGCCACCCTGCTTCAGGGAATGCAGCCCCAGCATTTT. Together with reference TRBV28 and TRBJ1-5, the CDR3 gives the full variable domain: DVKVTQSSRYLVKRTGEKVFLECVQDMDHENMFWYRQDPGLGLRLIYFSYDVKMKEKGDIPEGYSVSREKKERFSLILESASTNQTSMYLCATLLQGMQPQHFGDGTRLSIL.